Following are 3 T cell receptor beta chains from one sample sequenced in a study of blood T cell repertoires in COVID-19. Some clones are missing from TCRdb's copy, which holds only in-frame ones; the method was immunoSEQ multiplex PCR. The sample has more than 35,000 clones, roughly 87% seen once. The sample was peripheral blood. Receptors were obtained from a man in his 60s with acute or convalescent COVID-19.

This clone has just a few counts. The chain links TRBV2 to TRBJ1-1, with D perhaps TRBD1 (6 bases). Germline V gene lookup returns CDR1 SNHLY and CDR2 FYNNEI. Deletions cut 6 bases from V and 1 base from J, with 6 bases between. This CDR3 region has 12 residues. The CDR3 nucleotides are TGTGCCAGCAGGACAGGGAACACTGAAGCTTTCTTT. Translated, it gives CASRTGNTEAFF.

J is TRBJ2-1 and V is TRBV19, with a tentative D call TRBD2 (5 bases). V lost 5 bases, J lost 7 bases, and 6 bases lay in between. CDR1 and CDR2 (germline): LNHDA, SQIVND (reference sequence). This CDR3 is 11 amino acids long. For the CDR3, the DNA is TGTGCCAGTAGTCGGGGAAATGAGCAGTTCTTC. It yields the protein CASSRGNEQFF.

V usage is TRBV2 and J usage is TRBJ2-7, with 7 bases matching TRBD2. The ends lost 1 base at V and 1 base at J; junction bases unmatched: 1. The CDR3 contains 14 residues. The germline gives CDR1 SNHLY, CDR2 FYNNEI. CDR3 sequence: CASSEGRESYEQYF. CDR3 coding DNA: TGTGCCAGCAGTGAAGGGCGGGAGTCCTACGAGCAGTACTTC.